The 4 T cell receptor beta chains presented below share a single source sample, sequenced in a study of T cells after yellow fever vaccination. From the 5' RACE reads, TCRdb called clonotypes with MiXCR, one entry per CDR3 protein. This table holds 250,000 or so distinct CDR3 sequences, roughly 3.5% found once. The sample in question was PBMCs, obtained 15 days after the yellow fever booster vaccination. These receptor sequences come from a man between 18 and 29 years old who received the YFV17D yellow fever vaccine.

This clonotype showed up many times. The rearrangement links TRBV5-1 to TRBJ2-1; D is ambiguous. V lost 0 bases and J lost 4, with 8 bases in between. CDR1 and CDR2 from the germline V gene are SGHRS and YFSETQ. There are 14 residues in the CDR3. Here the CDR3 DNA reads TGCGCCAGCAGCTTGGCCTACTCTTACAATGAGCAGTTCTTC. Translation gives CASSLAYSYNEQFF. Full variable domain (rest looked up from reference TRBV5-1 and TRBJ2-1): KAGVTQTPRYLIKTRGQQVTLSCSPISGHRSVSWYQQTPGQGLQFLFEYFSETQRNKGNFPGRFSGRQFSNSRSEMNVSTLELGDSALYLCASSLAYSYNEQFFGPGTRLTVL.

In this sample, this clonotype turned up many times. This chain connects TRBV6-1 to TRBJ2-2; 11 positions match TRBD1. Germline-derived CDR1 and CDR2 are MNHNS and SASEGT. The length of the CDR3 is 16 residues. The V gene end was trimmed by 2 bases and the J gene end by 5 bases; junction bases not matched to a gene: 4. This CDR3 reads CASSEWTGGWTGELFF. Written as DNA, the CDR3 is TGTGCCAGCAGTGAATGGACAGGGGGCTGGACCGGGGAGCTGTTTTTT.

This clonotype was observed a handful of times. This chain joins TRBV3-1 and TRBJ1-5, with D maybe TRBD1 (5 bases). Trimming removed 1 base from V and 4 bases from J, with 11 bases in between. Per germline, CDR1 LGHDT and CDR2 YNNKEL (reference sequence). This CDR3 has 15 amino acids. In DNA, the CDR3 is TGTGCCAGCAGCCAAGTCCAGGGTTCGAATCAGCCCCAGCATTTT. Protein product: CASSQVQGSNQPQHF.

This clonotype appeared many times. This chain connects TRBV5-1 to TRBJ2-3; TRBD1 agrees at 12 bases. The CDR3 totals 16 residues. V was pared by 0 bases and J by 6 bases, with 5 bases of the junction left unmatched. The V gene's germline CDR1 is SGHRS and CDR2 YFSETQ. CDR3 in DNA: TGCGCCAGCAGCTTGGAGAGGGACAGGGGGCGTGATACGCAGTATTTT. This sequence encodes CASSLERDRGRDTQYF.